This T cell receptor beta chain was retrieved from a study of T cell repertoires in cytomegalovirus infection. Across the study: It can be stated that public TCR beta signatures indicated CMV infection as well as a matching HLA type. Study results and limitations: Identification of carriers of CMV plus the relevant HLA was performed using cumulative public TCR beta family frequency. In two of eight donors, the top clonotype was HLA-C-restricted CMV-specific.

The CDR3 is 15 amino acids. V shed 5 bases and J shed 5 bases, with 18 bases lying between them. TCRdb re-derived calls from the reads in MiXCR, one entry per CDR3 protein. This table has under 200,000 distinct CDR3 sequences, roughly 9% appearing once. Note on this clonotype: The target antigen is unknown.

The sequenced sample was PBMCs. The sequence came from a human donor in good health (CMV status not recorded). Some clones in this sample may be carry-over from other donors' samples. This sequence joins TRBV12-3 or TRBV12-4 and TRBJ1-1; D remains unclear. Here the CDR3 DNA reads TGTGCCAGCAGTGGGGAGCGACACAGCAAGACTGAAGCTTTCTTT. Translated, it gives CASSGERHSKTEAFF.